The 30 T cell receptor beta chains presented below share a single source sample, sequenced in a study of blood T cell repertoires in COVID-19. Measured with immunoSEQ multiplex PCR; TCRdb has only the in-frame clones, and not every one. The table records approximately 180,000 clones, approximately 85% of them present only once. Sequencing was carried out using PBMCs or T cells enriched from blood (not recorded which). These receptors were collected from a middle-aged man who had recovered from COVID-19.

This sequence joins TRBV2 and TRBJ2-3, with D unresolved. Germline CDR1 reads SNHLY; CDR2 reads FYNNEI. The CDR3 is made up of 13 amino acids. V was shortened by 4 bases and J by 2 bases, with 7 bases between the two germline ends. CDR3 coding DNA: TGTGCCAGCAGTGTAATTTCCACAGATACGCAGTATTTT. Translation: CASSVISTDTQYF.

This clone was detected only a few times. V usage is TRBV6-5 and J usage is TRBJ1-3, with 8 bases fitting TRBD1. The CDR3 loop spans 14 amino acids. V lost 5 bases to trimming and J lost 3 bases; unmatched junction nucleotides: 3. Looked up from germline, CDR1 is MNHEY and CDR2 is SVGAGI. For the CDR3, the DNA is TGTGCCAGCAGTACCGGGACAGGTGGAAACACCATATATTTT. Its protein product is CASSTGTGGNTIYF.

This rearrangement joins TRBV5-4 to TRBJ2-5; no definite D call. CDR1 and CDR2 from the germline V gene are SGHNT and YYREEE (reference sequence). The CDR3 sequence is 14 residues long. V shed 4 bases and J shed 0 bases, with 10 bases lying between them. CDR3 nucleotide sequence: TGTGCCAGCAGCGGCGACATGTACCAAGAGACCCAGTACTTC. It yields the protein CASSGDMYQETQYF.

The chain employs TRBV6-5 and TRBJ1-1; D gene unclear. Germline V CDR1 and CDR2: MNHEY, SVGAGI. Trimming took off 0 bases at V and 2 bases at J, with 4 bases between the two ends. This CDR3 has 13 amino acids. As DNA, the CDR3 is TGTGCCAGCAGTTACTCCTTCAACACTGAAGCTTTCTTT. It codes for CASSYSFNTEAFF.

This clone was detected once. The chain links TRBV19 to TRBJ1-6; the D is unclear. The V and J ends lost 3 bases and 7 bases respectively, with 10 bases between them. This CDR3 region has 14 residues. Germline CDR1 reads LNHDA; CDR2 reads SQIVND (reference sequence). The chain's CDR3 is CASSIGGMNSPLHF. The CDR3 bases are TGTGCCAGTAGTATTGGAGGGATGAATTCACCCCTCCACTTT.

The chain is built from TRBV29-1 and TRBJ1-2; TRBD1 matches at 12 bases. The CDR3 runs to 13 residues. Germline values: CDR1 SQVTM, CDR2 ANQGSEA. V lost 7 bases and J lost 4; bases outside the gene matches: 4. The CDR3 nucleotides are TGCAGCGCCGGGACAGGGGGCAGCTATGGCTACACCTTC. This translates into CSAGTGGSYGYTF.

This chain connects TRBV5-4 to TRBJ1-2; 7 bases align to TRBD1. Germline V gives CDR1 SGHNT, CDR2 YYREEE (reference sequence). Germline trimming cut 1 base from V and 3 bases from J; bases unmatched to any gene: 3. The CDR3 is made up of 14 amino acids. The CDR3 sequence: CASSLQGVDYGYTF. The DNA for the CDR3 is TGTGCCAGCAGCTTGCAGGGGGTCGACTATGGCTACACCTTC. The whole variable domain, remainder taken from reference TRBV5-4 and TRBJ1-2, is ETGVTQSPTHLIKTRGQQVTLRCSSQSGHNTVSWYQQALGQGPQFIFQYYREEENGRGNFPPRFSGLQFPNYSSELNVNALELDDSALYLCASSLQGVDYGYTFGSGTRLTVV.

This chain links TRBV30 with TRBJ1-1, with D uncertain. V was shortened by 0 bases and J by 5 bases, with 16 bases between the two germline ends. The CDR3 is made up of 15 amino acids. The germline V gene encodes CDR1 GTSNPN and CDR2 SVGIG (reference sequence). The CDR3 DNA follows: TGTGCCTGGAGTGTGGCATGGTTGGAGGGAACTGAAGCTTTCTTT. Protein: CAWSVAWLEGTEAFF.

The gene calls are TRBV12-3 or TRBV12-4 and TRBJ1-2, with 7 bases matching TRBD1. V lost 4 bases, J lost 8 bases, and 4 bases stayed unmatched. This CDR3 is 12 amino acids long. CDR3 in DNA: TGTGCCAGCAGTTCGCAGGGGGAAGGCTACACCTTC. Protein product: CASSSQGEGYTF.

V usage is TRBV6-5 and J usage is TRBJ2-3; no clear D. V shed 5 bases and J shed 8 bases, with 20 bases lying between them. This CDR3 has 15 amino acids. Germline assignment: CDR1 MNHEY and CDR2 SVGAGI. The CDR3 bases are TGTGCCAGCAGTCAGCCTTCTGTGGCAGCGTCTACGCAGTATTTT. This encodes CASSQPSVAASTQYF.

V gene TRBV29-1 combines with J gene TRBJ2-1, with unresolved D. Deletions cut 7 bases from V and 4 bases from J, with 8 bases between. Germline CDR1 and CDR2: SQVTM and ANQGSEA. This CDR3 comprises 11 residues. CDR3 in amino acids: CSELEYNEQFF. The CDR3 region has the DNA TGCAGCGAATTAGAGTACAATGAGCAGTTCTTC.

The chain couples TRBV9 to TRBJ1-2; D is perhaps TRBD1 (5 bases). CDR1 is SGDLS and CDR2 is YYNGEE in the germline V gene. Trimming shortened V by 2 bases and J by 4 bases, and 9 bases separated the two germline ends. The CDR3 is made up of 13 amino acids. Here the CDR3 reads CASSVDTSYGYTF. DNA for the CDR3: TGTGCCAGCAGCGTGGACACCAGCTATGGCTACACCTTC.

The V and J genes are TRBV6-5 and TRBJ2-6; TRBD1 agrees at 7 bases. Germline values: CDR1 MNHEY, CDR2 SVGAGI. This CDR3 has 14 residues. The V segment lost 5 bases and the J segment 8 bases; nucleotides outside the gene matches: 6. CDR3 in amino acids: CASSRGQEPNVLTF. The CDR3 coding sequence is TGTGCCAGCAGTCGAGGACAGGAACCCAACGTCCTGACTTTC.

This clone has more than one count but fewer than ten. This CDR3 is CASSQQGYNGYTF. In DNA, the CDR3 is TGCGCCAGCAGCCAACAGGGTTATAATGGCTACACCTTC. This chain uses TRBV5-1 with TRBJ1-2, with D tentatively TRBD1 (6 bases). CDR3 length: 13 amino acids. Trimming shortened V by 4 bases and J by 6 bases, and 13 bases separated the two germline ends. The V gene's germline CDR1 is SGHRS and CDR2 YFSETQ.

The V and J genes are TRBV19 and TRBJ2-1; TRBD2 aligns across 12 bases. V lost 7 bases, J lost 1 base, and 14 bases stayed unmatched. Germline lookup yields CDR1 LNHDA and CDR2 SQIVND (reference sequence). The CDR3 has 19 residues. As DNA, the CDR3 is TGTGCCAGTACCACGGCAGGGAGGCTAGCGGGAGGGTCCTACAATGAGCAGTTCTTC. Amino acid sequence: CASTTAGRLAGGSYNEQFF.

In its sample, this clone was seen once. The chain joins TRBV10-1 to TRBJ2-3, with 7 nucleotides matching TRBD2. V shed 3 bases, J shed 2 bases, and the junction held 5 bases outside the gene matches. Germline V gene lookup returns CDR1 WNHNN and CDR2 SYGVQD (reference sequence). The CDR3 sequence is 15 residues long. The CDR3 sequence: CASSDPSGLTDTQYF. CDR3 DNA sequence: TGCGCCAGCAGTGATCCTAGCGGACTCACAGATACGCAGTATTTT.

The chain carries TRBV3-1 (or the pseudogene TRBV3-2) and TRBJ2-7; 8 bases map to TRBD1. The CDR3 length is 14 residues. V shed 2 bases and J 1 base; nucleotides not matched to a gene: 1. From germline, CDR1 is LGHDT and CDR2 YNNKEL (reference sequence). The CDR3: CASSQQGASYEQYF. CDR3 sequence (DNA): TGTGCCAGCAGCCAACAGGGGGCTTCCTACGAGCAGTACTTC.

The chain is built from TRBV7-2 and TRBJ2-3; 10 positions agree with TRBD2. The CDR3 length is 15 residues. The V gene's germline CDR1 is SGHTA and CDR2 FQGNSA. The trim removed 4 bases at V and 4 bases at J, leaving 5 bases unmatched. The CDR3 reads CASSSSSGRSDTQYF. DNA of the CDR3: TGTGCCAGCAGCTCCTCTAGCGGGAGATCAGATACGCAGTATTTT. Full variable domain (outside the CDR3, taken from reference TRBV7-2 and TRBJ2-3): GAGVSQSPSNKVTEKGKDVELRCDPISGHTALYWYRQSLGQGLEFLIYFQGNSAPDKSGLPSDRFSAERTGGSVSTLTIQRTQQEDSAVYLCASSSSSGRSDTQYFGPGTRLTVL.

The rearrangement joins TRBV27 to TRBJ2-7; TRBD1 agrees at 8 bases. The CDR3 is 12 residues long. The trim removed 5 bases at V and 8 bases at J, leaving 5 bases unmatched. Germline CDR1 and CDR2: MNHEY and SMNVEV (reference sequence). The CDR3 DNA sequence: TGTGCCAGCAGTCTAAGACAGGGGAAGCAGTACTTC. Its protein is CASSLRQGKQYF.

The CDR3 DNA reads TGTGCCAGCAGCTGGGGACAGGGTGAGGGTGGCTACACCTTC. As protein: CASSWGQGEGGYTF. V and J are TRBV9 and TRBJ1-2; 9 bases line up with TRBD1. The CDR3 consists of 14 residues. Germline V gene data show CDR1 as SGDLS and CDR2 as YYNGEE. J was trimmed by 7 bases and V by 4 bases; bases with no gene match: 8. The whole variable domain, remainder taken from reference TRBV9 and TRBJ1-2, is DSGVTQTPKHLITATGQRVTLRCSPRSGDLSVYWYQQSLDQGLQFLIQYYNGEERAKGNILERFSAQQFPDLHSELNLSSLELGDSALYFCASSWGQGEGGYTFGSGTRLTVV.

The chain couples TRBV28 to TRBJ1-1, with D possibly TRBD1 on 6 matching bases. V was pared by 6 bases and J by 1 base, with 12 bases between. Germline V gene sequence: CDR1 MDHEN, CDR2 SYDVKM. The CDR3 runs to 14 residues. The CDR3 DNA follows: TGTGCCAGCAGCCCAGGGGCAGGGAACACTGAAGCTTTCTTT. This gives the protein CASSPGAGNTEAFF. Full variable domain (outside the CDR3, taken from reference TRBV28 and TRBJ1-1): DVKVTQSSRYLVKRTGEKVFLECVQDMDHENMFWYRQDPGLGLRLIYFSYDVKMKEKGDIPEGYSVSREKKERFSLILESASTNQTSMYLCASSPGAGNTEAFFGQGTRLTVV.

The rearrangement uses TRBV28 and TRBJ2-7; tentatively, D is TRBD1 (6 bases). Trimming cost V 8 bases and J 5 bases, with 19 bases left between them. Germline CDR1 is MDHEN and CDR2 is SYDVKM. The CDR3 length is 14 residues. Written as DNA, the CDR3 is TGTGCCAGCGGGGGTACAGGGCCCCTCCACGAGCAGTACTTC. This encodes CASGGTGPLHEQYF.

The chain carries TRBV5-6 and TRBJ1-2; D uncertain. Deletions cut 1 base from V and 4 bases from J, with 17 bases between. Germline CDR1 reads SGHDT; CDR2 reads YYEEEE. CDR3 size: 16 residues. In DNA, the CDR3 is TGTGCCAGCAGCTTGTATCGGGGTAGTGGCAGCTATGGCTACACCTTC. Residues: CASSLYRGSGSYGYTF. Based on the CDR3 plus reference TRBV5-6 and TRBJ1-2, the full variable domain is DAGVTQSPTHLIKTRGQQVTLRCSPKSGHDTVSWYQQALGQGPQFIFQYYEEEERQRGNFPDRFSGHQFPNYSSELNVNALLLGDSALYLCASSLYRGSGSYGYTFGSGTRLTVV.

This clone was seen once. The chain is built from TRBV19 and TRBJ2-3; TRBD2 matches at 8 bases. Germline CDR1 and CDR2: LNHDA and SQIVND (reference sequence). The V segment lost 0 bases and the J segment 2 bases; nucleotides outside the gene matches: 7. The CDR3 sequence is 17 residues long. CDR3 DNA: TGTGCCAGTAGTATAGATCACCCAGCGGGGGCCACAGATACGCAGTATTTT. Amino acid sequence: CASSIDHPAGATDTQYF.

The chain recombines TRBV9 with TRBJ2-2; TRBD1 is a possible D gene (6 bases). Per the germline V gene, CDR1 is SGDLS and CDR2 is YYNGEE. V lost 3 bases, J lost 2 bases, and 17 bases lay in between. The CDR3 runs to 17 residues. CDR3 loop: CASSADDRTRNTGELFF. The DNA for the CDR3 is TGTGCCAGCAGCGCAGACGACAGGACTCGTAACACCGGGGAGCTGTTTTTT.

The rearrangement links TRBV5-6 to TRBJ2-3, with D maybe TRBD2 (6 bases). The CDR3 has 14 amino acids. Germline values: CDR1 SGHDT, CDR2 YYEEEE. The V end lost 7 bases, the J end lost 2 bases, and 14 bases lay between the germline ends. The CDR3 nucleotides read TGTGCCAGCCGGGGGTTCAGAGTCACAGATACGCAGTATTTT. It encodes CASRGFRVTDTQYF.

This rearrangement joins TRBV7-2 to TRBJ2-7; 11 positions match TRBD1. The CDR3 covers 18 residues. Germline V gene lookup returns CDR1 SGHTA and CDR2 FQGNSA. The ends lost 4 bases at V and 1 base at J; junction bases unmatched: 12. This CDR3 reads CASSSKLLGTGGSYEQYF. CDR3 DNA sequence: TGTGCCAGCAGCTCTAAGCTATTAGGGACAGGGGGTTCCTACGAGCAGTACTTC.

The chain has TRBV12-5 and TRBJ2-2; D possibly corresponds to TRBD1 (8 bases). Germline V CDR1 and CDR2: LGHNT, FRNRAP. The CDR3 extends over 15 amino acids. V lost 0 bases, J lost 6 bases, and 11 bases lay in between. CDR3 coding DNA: TGTGCTAGTGGTTTGGTAACAGGGGGGGCCGGGGAGCTGTTTTTT. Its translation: CASGLVTGGAGELFF.

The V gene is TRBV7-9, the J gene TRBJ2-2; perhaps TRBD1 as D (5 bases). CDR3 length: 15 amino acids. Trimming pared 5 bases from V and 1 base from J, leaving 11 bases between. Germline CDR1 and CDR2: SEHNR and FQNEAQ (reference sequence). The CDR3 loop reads CASSTQTVNTGELFF. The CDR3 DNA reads TGTGCCAGCAGCACCCAGACAGTGAACACCGGGGAGCTGTTTTTT. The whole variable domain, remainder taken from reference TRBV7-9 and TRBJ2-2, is DTGVSQNPRHKITKRGQNVTFRCDPISEHNRLYWYRQTLGQGPEFLTYFQNEAQLEKSRLLSDRFSAERPKGSFSTLEIQRTEQGDSAMYLCASSTQTVNTGELFFGEGSRLTVL.

CDR3 DNA: TGTGCCAGCAGTTGGGGACAGGGGGAAAATCAGCCCCAGCATTTT. The encoded protein is CASSWGQGENQPQHF. This chain uses TRBV27 with TRBJ1-5; 11 bases fit TRBD1. The CDR3 sequence is 15 residues long. The V segment lost 4 bases and the J segment 4 bases; nucleotides outside the gene matches: 3. Looked up from germline, CDR1 is MNHEY and CDR2 is SMNVEV (reference sequence).